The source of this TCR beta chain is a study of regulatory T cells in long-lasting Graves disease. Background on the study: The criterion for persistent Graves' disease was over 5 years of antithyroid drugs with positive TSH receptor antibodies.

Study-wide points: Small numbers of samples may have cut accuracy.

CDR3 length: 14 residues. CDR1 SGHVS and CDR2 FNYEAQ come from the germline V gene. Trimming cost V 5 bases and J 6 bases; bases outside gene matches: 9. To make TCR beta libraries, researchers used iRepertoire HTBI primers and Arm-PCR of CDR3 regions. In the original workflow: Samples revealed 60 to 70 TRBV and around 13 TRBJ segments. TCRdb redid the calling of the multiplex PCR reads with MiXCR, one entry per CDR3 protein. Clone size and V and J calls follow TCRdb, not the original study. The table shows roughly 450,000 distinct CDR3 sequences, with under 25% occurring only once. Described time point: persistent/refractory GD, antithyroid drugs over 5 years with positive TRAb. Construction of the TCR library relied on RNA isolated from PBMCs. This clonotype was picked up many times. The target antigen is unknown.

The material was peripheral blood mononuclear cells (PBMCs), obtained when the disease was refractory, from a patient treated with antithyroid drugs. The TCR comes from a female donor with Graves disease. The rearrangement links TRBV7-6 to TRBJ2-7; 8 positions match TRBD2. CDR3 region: CASSNSGGAGEQYF. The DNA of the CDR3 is TGTGCCAGCAGCAATTCCGGGGGGGCTGGCGAGCAGTACTTC.